This T cell receptor (beta chain) was recovered during a study of blood T cell repertoires in COVID-19. Study details: The origin of the acute and convalescent COVID-19 samples was the United States, Italy and Spain.

Profiled with immunoSEQ multiplex PCR; TCRdb holds only in-frame clones, not every one. The sample consists of 70,000 to 85,000 clones, about four fifths of them appearing once. Germline assignment: CDR1 SGDLS and CDR2 YYNGEE. The CDR3 is made up of 14 amino acids. Trimming took 0 bases from V and 4 from J, leaving 8 bases between them. The receptor's source is a woman older than 75 with acute or convalescent COVID-19. V and J are TRBV9 and TRBJ1-3, with no clear D. Specimen: peripheral blood. Written as DNA, the CDR3 is TGTGCCAGCAGCGTAGGCGGGGAGGGAAACACCATATATTTT. This gives the protein CASSVGGEGNTIYF.